One and the same sample provided the 22 T cell receptor beta chains below, sequenced in a study of cytomegalovirus exposure and HLA in healthy donors. Amplification used 60 Vbeta primers and 13 Jbeta primers. The table came from immunoSEQ multiplex PCR; TCRdb's copy has only in-frame clones and leaves some out. The data show some 100,000 clones, with under 90% seen just once and 2.2% held by the top ten. The sample comprised PBMCs. These receptors all come from a woman in her 30s in good health and CMV-seronegative.

The chain combines TRBV7-9 with TRBJ2-5, with D maybe TRBD1 (5 bases). From germline, CDR1 is SEHNR and CDR2 FQNEAQ (reference sequence). The CDR3 extends over 14 amino acids. The V end lost 0 bases, the J end lost 5 bases, and 10 bases lay between the germline ends. CDR3 coding DNA: TGTGCCAGCAGCTTAGCGCAGGGTTCTGAGACCCAGTACTTC. Translated, it gives CASSLAQGSETQYF.

The V gene is TRBV7-2, the J gene TRBJ2-2, with TRBD2 matching 12 bases. The CDR3 is 15 residues long. Per germline, CDR1 SGHTA and CDR2 FQGNSA. With V trimmed by 5 bases and J by 4 bases, 2 bases remained unmatched. CDR3 nucleotides: TGTGCCAGCAGCAAGACTAGCGGGAGCACCGGGGAGCTGTTTTTT. Translating it yields CASSKTSGSTGELFF.

The chain uses TRBV7-2 and TRBJ1-4, with D maybe TRBD1 (6 bases). Per the germline V gene, CDR1 is SGHTA and CDR2 is FQGNSA. V was trimmed by 2 bases and J by 6 bases, leaving 16 bases between them. This CDR3 is built from 16 residues. The CDR3 DNA follows: TGTGCCAGCAGCTTACTGTCGGGGGGGCGGGATGAAAAACTGTTTTTT. Its translation: CASSLLSGGRDEKLFF.

The chain recombines TRBV4-3 with TRBJ2-1; 10 bases are shared with TRBD2. Looked up from germline, CDR1 is LGHNA and CDR2 is YSLEER. The length of the CDR3 is 15 residues. J gave up 10 bases and V 2 bases, and 8 bases lay outside the gene matches. The CDR3 DNA sequence: TGCGCCAGCAGCCAATGGCTAGCGGGAGTAGGGGAGCAGTTCTTC. Its translation: CASSQWLAGVGEQFF.

The chain has TRBV6-5 and TRBJ2-7, with 14 bases aligning to TRBD2. In germline, CDR1 is MNHEY, CDR2 SVGAGI. The V gene end was trimmed by 6 bases and the J gene end by 5 bases; junction bases not matched to a gene: 3. CDR3 length equals 14 residues. Written as DNA, the CDR3 is TGTGCCAGCAGGGGACTAGCGGGAGCCCACGAGCAGTACTTC. Its translation: CASRGLAGAHEQYF.

This clone has just a few counts. Within the sample, other DNA sequences also encode this same CDR3. The rearrangement uses TRBV5-1 and TRBJ2-5; D remains unclear. V lost 1 base to trimming and J lost 2 bases, with 15 bases between them. The CDR3 is made up of 16 amino acids. Germline V lookup: CDR1 SGHRS, CDR2 YFSETQ. CDR3 nucleotide sequence: TGCGCCAGCAGCTTGCAGCCCTTCGACTCTCAAGAGACCCAGTACTTC. Its translation is CASSLQPFDSQETQYF.

This clone has only a few counts. The V call is TRBV10-1, the J call TRBJ2-2; TRBD1 matches 9 bases. Germline CDR1 is WNHNN and CDR2 is SYGVQD (reference sequence). The CDR3 runs 16 residues. V was pared by 7 bases and J by 6 bases, with 12 bases of the junction left unmatched. As DNA, the CDR3 is TGCGCCAGCACCTCGGTACAGGGGGCTGTGGCCGGGGAGCTGTTTTTT. Protein: CASTSVQGAVAGELFF.

The chain employs TRBV28 and TRBJ2-6; maybe TRBD1 (5 bases). V gave up 3 bases and J gave up 0 bases, with 21 bases separating them. CDR1 is MDHEN and CDR2 is SYDVKM in the germline V gene. The CDR3 totals 20 residues. The CDR3 bases are TGTGCCAGCAGTTTTTCCGAATCCGACAGCCTGAGCTCTGGGGCCAACGTCCTGACTTTC. Encoded protein: CASSFSESDSLSSGANVLTF.

This chain joins TRBV6-5 and TRBJ1-1, with no clear D. Trimming stripped 7 bases from V and 4 bases from J, with 19 bases between. Germline V gene data show CDR1 as MNHEY and CDR2 as SVGAGI. This CDR3 contains 15 residues. The CDR3 region has the DNA TGTGCCAGCATGACCCCCGGGATGGGTTTCACTGAAGCTTTCTTT. Translating it yields CASMTPGMGFTEAFF.

The rearrangement joins TRBV6-1 to TRBJ1-2; a weak D match, TRBD1 (5 bases). Trimming stripped 8 bases from V and 2 bases from J, with 15 bases between. The CDR3 runs to 14 residues. The germline gives CDR1 MNHNS, CDR2 SASEGT. CDR3 residues: CASYNQGTNYGYTF. The DNA of the CDR3 is TGTGCCAGCTACAATCAGGGTACCAACTATGGCTACACCTTC.

The chain couples TRBV7-9 to TRBJ1-1; 8 nucleotides align to TRBD1. The CDR3 extends over 15 amino acids. From germline, CDR1 is SEHNR and CDR2 FQNEAQ (reference sequence). The V gene end was trimmed by 6 bases and the J gene end by 0 bases; junction bases not matched to a gene: 6. CDR3 nucleotide sequence: TGTGCCAGCAGTTCATCAGGGGGCCTGAACACTGAAGCTTTCTTT. Its protein is CASSSSGGLNTEAFF. Full variable domain (missing parts from reference TRBV7-9 and TRBJ1-1): DTGVSQNPRHKITKRGQNVTFRCDPISEHNRLYWYRQTLGQGPEFLTYFQNEAQLEKSRLLSDRFSAERPKGSFSTLEIQRTEQGDSAMYLCASSSSGGLNTEAFFGQGTRLTVV.

This chain joins TRBV18 and TRBJ2-1; weak D call: TRBD2 (5 bases). Germline V lookup: CDR1 KGHSH, CDR2 LQKENI. The CDR3 has 15 residues. Trimming removed 6 bases at V and 4 bases at J, with 16 bases between. DNA for the CDR3: TGTGCCAGCTCTCTCCCAGGTAGCGATTACAATGAGCAGTTCTTC. Amino acids: CASSLPGSDYNEQFF. The full variable domain, with the rest looked up from reference TRBV18 and TRBJ2-1, is NAGVMQNPRHLVRRRGQEARLRCSPMKGHSHVYWYRQLPEEGLKFMVYLQKENIIDESGMPKERFSAEFPKEGPSILRIQQVVRGDSAAYFCASSLPGSDYNEQFFGPGTRLTVL.

This sequence joins TRBV27 and TRBJ1-6; no clear D gene. The ends were cut back, 6 bases at V and 5 bases at J, with 11 bases in the middle. Germline CDR1 reads MNHEY; CDR2 reads SMNVEV (reference sequence). CDR3 size: 14 residues. In nucleotides, the CDR3 is TGTGCCAGCAGCCCCGGGATGGATAATTCACCCCTCCACTTT. The encoded protein is CASSPGMDNSPLHF.

The rearrangement joins TRBV9 to TRBJ2-3, with D tentatively TRBD2 (6 bases). Looked up from germline, CDR1 is SGDLS and CDR2 is YYNGEE. The CDR3 is 14 amino acids. Deletions cut 0 bases from V and 6 bases from J, with 11 bases between. The CDR3 DNA follows: TGTGCCAGCAGCGTAGACCCCGCGGGGGATACGCAGTATTTT. Translation gives CASSVDPAGDTQYF.

The chain uses TRBV11-1 and TRBJ2-7; 10 positions agree with TRBD1. From germline, CDR1 is SGHAT and CDR2 FQDESV (reference sequence). This CDR3 has 14 residues. The ends lost 1 base at V and 6 bases at J; junction bases unmatched: 3. The CDR3 nucleotides read TGTGCCAGCAGCTTAGGGGGACAGGGGACCGAGCAGTACTTC. Translation gives CASSLGGQGTEQYF.

This chain connects TRBV19 to TRBJ1-2; D gene uncertain. CDR3 size: 11 residues. From germline, CDR1 is LNHDA and CDR2 SQIVND (reference sequence). With 10 bases removed from V and 6 bases from J, the gap between germline ends came to 12 bases. For the CDR3, the DNA is TGTGCCATCTCAACGGTAGATGGCTACACCTTC. Its translation: CAISTVDGYTF. Supplemented by reference TRBV19 and TRBJ1-2, the full variable domain reads DGGITQSPKYLFRKEGQNVTLSCEQNLNHDAMYWYRQDPGQGLRLIYYSQIVNDFQKGDIAEGYSVSREKKESFPLTVTSAQKNPTAFYLCAISTVDGYTFGSGTRLTVV.

This chain joins TRBV6-1 and TRBJ1-1; the match to TRBD1 covers 9 bases. Unmatched junction bases numbered 10, after V lost 8 bases and J lost 3 bases. Germline V gene sequence: CDR1 MNHNS, CDR2 SASEGT. CDR3 length: 15 residues. CDR3 DNA: TGTGCCAGCGAGAGAATATGGACAGGGGACACTGAAGCTTTCTTT. It encodes CASERIWTGDTEAFF.

The CDR3 DNA sequence: TGTGCCAGCAGCTCCTTAGCGGGAGATTACGGTGAGCAGTTCTTC. This translates into CASSSLAGDYGEQFF. The V and J genes are TRBV7-2 and TRBJ2-1; 9 bases are shared with TRBD2. Germline V CDR1 and CDR2: SGHTA, FQGNSA. Losses at the gene ends were 4 bases for V and 9 bases for J; bases not matched to a gene: 10. CDR3 length: 15 residues.

CDR3 sequence reads: CASSTGQGNYGYTF. Written as DNA, the CDR3 is TGCGCCAGCAGCACGGGACAGGGGAACTATGGCTACACCTTC. The J gene is TRBJ1-2, the V gene TRBV4-1; 10 bases are shared with TRBD1. The germline gives CDR1 MGHRA, CDR2 YSYEKL. Trimming cost V 5 bases and J 2 bases; bases outside gene matches: 2. This CDR3 spans 14 amino acids.

This clone showed up just once. This chain links TRBV29-1 with TRBJ1-2; a possible D gene is TRBD1 (5 bases). Germline loops: CDR1 SQVTM, CDR2 ANQGSEA. The germline V and J ends were trimmed by 8 bases and 0 bases, with 16 bases remaining between them. The CDR3 length is 14 residues. CDR3 nucleotides: TGCAGCTCGACATGGGGGGGAGCTAACTATGGCTACACCTTC. This sequence encodes CSSTWGGANYGYTF. The complete variable domain, with remaining parts taken from reference TRBV29-1 and TRBJ1-2, reads SAVISQKPSRDICQRGTSLTIQCQVDSQVTMMFWYRQQPGQSLTLIATANQGSEATYESGFVIDKFPISRPNLTFSTLTVSNMSPEDSSIYLCSSTWGGANYGYTFGSGTRLTVV.

This clone appeared once. This chain uses TRBV5-5 with TRBJ2-1; 9 bases line up with TRBD2. The CDR3 covers 15 residues. Germline V gene data show CDR1 as SGHKS and CDR2 as YYEKEE (reference sequence). With 0 bases clipped from V and 6 bases from J, the junction kept 4 bases outside the gene matches. The CDR3 coding sequence is TGTGCCAGCAGCTTGGTTGTAGCGGGAGCCAATGAGCAGTTCTTC. This encodes CASSLVVAGANEQFF.

The CDR3 DNA is TGTGCCAGCAGCCATTACTCCTCACCCCCGTACGAGCAGTACTTC. Its protein product is CASSHYSSPPYEQYF. V and J are TRBV14 and TRBJ2-7; D gene uncertain. This CDR3 contains 15 residues. Germline assignment: CDR1 SGHDN and CDR2 FVKESK. Trimming removed 3 bases from V and 4 bases from J, with 16 bases in between.